This TCR beta chain was captured in a study of glioma-infiltrating T cells after dendritic cell vaccination. This clone was observed a handful of times. Its antigen is as yet unknown. Germline values: CDR1 MDHEN, CDR2 SYDVKM. This CDR3 is built from 14 residues. V lost 6 bases to trimming and J lost 3 bases, with 12 bases between them. Isocitrate dehydrogenase mutation was absent in all glioblastoma patients. H&E staining confirmed tumor content above 20% in tissue. Libraries were prepared by immunoSEQ multiplex PCR; TCRdb keeps only in-frame clonotypes and omits some of them. The sample holds roughly 3,100 clones, roughly 85% seen once. Notes on the study in general: Only a small number of patients had complete blood and tumor samples. Higher pretreatment TIL content predicted longer progression-free time and survival.

This TCR came from a human donor with glioblastoma. The chain is built from TRBV28 and TRBJ1-5, with unresolved D. The sequenced sample was tumor tissue, obtained before dendritic cell vaccination. As DNA, the CDR3 is TGTGCCAGCAGCACGGTCGTCTACAATCAGCCCCAGCATTTT. Translating it yields CASSTVVYNQPQHF.